Each of the 21 T cell receptor beta chains below was sequenced from the same sample in a study of early T cells in non-severe SARS-CoV-2 infection. TCRdb reprocessed the 5' RACE reads via MiXCR and lists one record per CDR3 protein. Of about 55,000 distinct CDR3 sequences in the sample, 12% were seen once. The sequenced sample consisted of whole blood. The receptors derive from an adult who was a healthcare worker with PCR-confirmed SARS-CoV-2 infection or an uninfected control (not recorded which).

Many counts were recorded for this clonotype. CDR3 loop: CASSLGQQGSPLHF. In nucleotides, the CDR3 is TGTGCCAGCAGTCTCGGACAGCAAGGTTCACCCCTCCACTTT. V gene TRBV27 combines with J gene TRBJ1-6; weak D call: TRBD1 (6 bases). The germline V gene has CDR1 MNHEY and CDR2 SMNVEV (reference sequence). The CDR3 is 14 amino acids. The ends were cut back, 5 bases at V and 9 bases at J, with 14 bases in the middle.

This clonotype showed up many times. The chain combines TRBV10-2 with TRBJ2-3; D is possibly TRBD1 (5 bases). V gave up 6 bases and J gave up 6 bases, with 13 bases separating them. The CDR3 spans 13 residues. Germline V lookup: CDR1 WSHSY, CDR2 SAAADI. The CDR3 protein is CASRAGNLDTQYF. As DNA, the CDR3 is TGCGCCAGCAGGGCAGGGAATTTGGATACGCAGTATTTT.

The chain uses TRBV5-6 and TRBJ2-2; D is ambiguous. Germline-derived CDR1 and CDR2 are SGHDT and YYEEEE. There are 14 residues in the CDR3. V gave up 0 bases and J gave up 4 bases, with 7 bases separating them. Here the CDR3 reads CASSLGGVTGELFF. CDR3 in DNA: TGTGCCAGCAGCTTGGGCGGAGTCACCGGGGAGCTGTTTTTT.

The chain has TRBV5-4 and TRBJ2-3; 9 bases align to TRBD2. The CDR3 has 16 residues. V was clipped by 4 bases and J by 2 bases; unmatched bases: 8. Germline V gene lookup returns CDR1 SGHNT and CDR2 YYREEE (reference sequence). CDR3 protein: CASSISGSGVTDTQYF. The CDR3 nucleotides are TGTGCCAGCAGCATTAGCGGGAGTGGGGTCACAGATACGCAGTATTTT. Combining the CDR3 with reference TRBV5-4 and TRBJ2-3 gives the whole variable domain ETGVTQSPTHLIKTRGQQVTLRCSSQSGHNTVSWYQQALGQGPQFIFQYYREEENGRGNFPPRFSGLQFPNYSSELNVNALELDDSALYLCASSISGSGVTDTQYFGPGTRLTVL.

This clonotype was seen repeatedly, ten times or more. V is TRBV2 and J is TRBJ2-7, with a possible D match to TRBD2 (5 bases). V was pared by 9 bases and J by 2 bases, with 23 bases between. The germline V gene encodes CDR1 SNHLY and CDR2 FYNNEI. The CDR3 is 16 residues long. For the CDR3, the DNA is TGTGCCAGTTCAAATGGGGTTAGCGAGAGCCCCTACGAGCAGTACTTC. Residues: CASSNGVSESPYEQYF.

This clonotype has ten or more counts. The chain's CDR3 is CASSPTIGYSAEGAGGNTIYF. CDR3 DNA sequence: TGTGCCAGCAGTCCCACTATTGGCTACTCGGCGGAGGGGGCAGGTGGAAACACCATATATTTT. The chain couples TRBV12-3 or TRBV12-4 to TRBJ1-3, with 7 bases fitting TRBD1. The CDR3 consists of 21 residues. The junction had 25 bases not matched to a gene; V was cut back by 5 bases and J by 3 bases.

This clonotype was observed many times. The CDR3 region is CASSLEQNTEAFF. The CDR3 nucleotides are TGCGCCAGCAGCTTGGAACAGAACACTGAAGCTTTCTTT. The chain joins TRBV5-1 to TRBJ1-1; D not resolved. Trimming stripped 0 bases from V and 1 base from J, with 4 bases between. This CDR3 is 13 amino acids long. Germline V lookup: CDR1 SGHRS, CDR2 YFSETQ.

With respect to this clonotype: Mismatch with germline at one junction end may stem from a read error. The gene calls are TRBV18 and TRBJ2-7; tentatively, D is TRBD2 (5 bases). This CDR3 is 15 amino acids long. CDR1 is KGHSH, CDR2 LQKENI, per germline. The CDR3 spells CASSSPAGTSYEQYF. DNA for the CDR3: TGTGCCAGCTCATCACCGGCGGGTACTTCATACGAGCAGTACTTC.

This clonotype was recorded many times. The chain uses TRBV6-2 or TRBV6-3 and TRBJ2-2, with TRBD2 matching 8 bases. The CDR3 has 14 amino acids. V gave up 6 bases and J gave up 4 bases; unmatched junction bases: 4. The germline CDR1 and CDR2 sequences are MNHEY and SVGEGT. CDR3 in DNA: TGTGCCAGCAGGGGTAGCGGGGTCACCGGGGAGCTGTTTTTT. Its translation: CASRGSGVTGELFF.

As regards this clonotype: A clone one base away is much larger, so this may be a read error. The conserved closing phenylalanine or tryptophan is absent in this CDR3, likely reflecting a read error. The chain combines TRBV7-9 with TRBJ1-1; the D is unclear. CDR1 is SEHNR, CDR2 FQNEAQ, per germline (reference sequence). The V end was cut by 1 base, the J end by 1 base, with 7 bases between. This CDR3 comprises 14 residues. This chain's CDR3 is CASSLVRTNTEAFI. CDR3 in DNA: TGTGCCAGCAGCTTAGTCCGGACGAACACTGAAGCTTTCATT.

This chain connects TRBV30 to TRBJ2-1; D may match TRBD1 or TRBD2 (7 bases each). Trimming pared 0 bases from V and 4 bases from J, leaving 16 bases between. Germline V gene data show CDR1 as GTSNPN and CDR2 as SVGIG (reference sequence). The CDR3 sequence is 16 residues long. The CDR3 loop is CAWSVPSGGLYNEQFF. The CDR3 region has the DNA TGTGCCTGGAGTGTACCCTCAGGGGGACTATACAATGAGCAGTTCTTC. Full variable domain (outside the CDR3, taken from reference TRBV30 and TRBJ2-1): SQTIHQWPATLVQPVGSPLSLECTVEGTSNPNLYWYRQAAGRGLQLLFYSVGIGQISSEVPQNLSASRPQDRQFILSSKKLLLSDSGFYLCAWSVPSGGLYNEQFFGPGTRLTVL.

The chain carries TRBV24-1 and TRBJ2-5; possibly TRBD1 for D (6 bases). Germline V CDR1 and CDR2: KGHDR, SFDVKD. CDR3 length equals 13 residues. The V end was cut by 7 bases, the J end by 3 bases, with 11 bases between. The DNA of the CDR3 is TGTGCCACCAGAGCACAGGGAAAAGAGACCCAGTACTTC. It yields the protein CATRAQGKETQYF.

The chain combines TRBV25-1 with TRBJ2-2; possible D gene TRBD1, 6 bases. This CDR3 region has 16 residues. The germline CDR1 and CDR2 sequences are MGHDK and SYGVNS. V shed 5 bases and J shed 1 base, with 14 bases lying between them. CDR3 DNA sequence: TGTGCCAGCAGTCAACAGGGTAACTGGAACACCGGGGAGCTGTTTTTT. It codes for CASSQQGNWNTGELFF.

J is TRBJ2-7 and V is TRBV29-1; 7 bases line up with TRBD1. Germline values: CDR1 SQVTM, CDR2 ANQGSEA. V shed 5 bases, J shed 3 bases, and the junction held 10 bases outside the gene matches. The CDR3 covers 14 residues. CDR3 bases: TGCAGCGTTAACTTGGGGAGACAGGGCTACGAGCAGTACTTC. Translation gives CSVNLGRQGYEQYF.

The genes are TRBV13 and TRBJ1-1; the D is unclear. CDR1 is PRHDT and CDR2 is FYEKMQ in the germline V gene (reference sequence). CDR3 length: 13 amino acids. The germline V and J ends were trimmed by 5 bases and 1 base, with 8 bases remaining between them. Written as DNA, the CDR3 is TGTGCCAGCAGCCATGACCGGAACACTGAAGCTTTCTTT. Translated, it gives CASSHDRNTEAFF.

In its sample, this clonotype was seen many times. The chain joins TRBV27 to TRBJ2-7, with 7 bases lining up with TRBD1. The ends lost 4 bases at V and 3 bases at J; junction bases unmatched: 6. Germline CDR1 MNHEY, CDR2 SMNVEV (reference sequence). CDR3 length: 14 residues. CDR3 sequence reads: CASSSNRGVYEQYF. The CDR3 DNA sequence: TGTGCCAGCAGTTCGAACAGGGGTGTCTACGAGCAGTACTTC.

This chain links TRBV20-1 with TRBJ1-1; D remains ambiguous. Trimming pared 6 bases from V and 1 base from J, leaving 18 bases between. The CDR3 covers 15 residues. CDR1 is DFQATT, CDR2 SNEGSKA, per germline (reference sequence). The CDR3 sequence is CSAIIPQSPNTEAFF. The DNA of the CDR3 is TGCAGTGCCATTATCCCTCAGTCCCCGAACACTGAAGCTTTCTTT.

This chain connects TRBV30 to TRBJ2-3; D perhaps matches TRBD1 (6 bases). The CDR3 spans 14 residues. V gave up 5 bases and J gave up 6 bases, with 18 bases separating them. From germline, CDR1 is GTSNPN and CDR2 SVGIG (reference sequence). DNA of the CDR3: TGTGCCTGGGGGGGCCCGGGATCCACGGATACGCAGTATTTT. As protein: CAWGGPGSTDTQYF.

This clonotype was seen many times. The genes are TRBV10-3 and TRBJ1-5; TRBD1 agrees at 8 bases. Germline CDR1 and CDR2: ENHRY and SYGVKD. The CDR3 length is 14 residues. Unmatched junction bases numbered 5, after V lost 4 bases and J lost 6 bases. The CDR3 sequence is CAISAQGAGQPQHF. In DNA, the CDR3 is TGTGCCATCAGTGCCCAGGGGGCAGGTCAGCCCCAGCATTTT.

Ten or more counts support this clonotype. The chain couples TRBV7-9 to TRBJ1-6; D unclear. Trimming stripped 2 bases from V and 12 bases from J, with 11 bases between. The germline V gene encodes CDR1 SEHNR and CDR2 FQNEAQ (reference sequence). This CDR3 region has 13 residues. The CDR3: CASSLLAAEPLHF. CDR3 sequence (DNA): TGTGCCAGCAGCTTATTGGCGGCTGAACCCCTCCACTTT.

V is TRBV6-5 and J is TRBJ2-1; 13 nucleotides match TRBD2. This CDR3 contains 15 residues. In germline, CDR1 is MNHEY, CDR2 SVGAGI. Losses at the gene ends were 6 bases for V and 7 bases for J; bases not matched to a gene: 6. Here the CDR3 DNA reads TGTGCCAGCAGCGGACTAGCGGGAGTCGGTAATGAGCAGTTCTTC. Amino acid sequence: CASSGLAGVGNEQFF.